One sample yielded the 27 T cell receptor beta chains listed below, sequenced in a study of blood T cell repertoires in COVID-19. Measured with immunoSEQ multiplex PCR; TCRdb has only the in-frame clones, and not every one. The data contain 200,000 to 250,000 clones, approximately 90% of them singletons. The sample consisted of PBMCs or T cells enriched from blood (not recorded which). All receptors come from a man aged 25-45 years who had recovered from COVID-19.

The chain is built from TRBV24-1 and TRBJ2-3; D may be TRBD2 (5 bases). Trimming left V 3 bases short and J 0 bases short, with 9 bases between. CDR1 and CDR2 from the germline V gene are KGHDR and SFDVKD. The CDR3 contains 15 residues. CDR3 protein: CATSDAGSSTDTQYF. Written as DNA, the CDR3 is TGTGCCACCAGTGATGCGGGCAGTAGCACAGATACGCAGTATTTT.

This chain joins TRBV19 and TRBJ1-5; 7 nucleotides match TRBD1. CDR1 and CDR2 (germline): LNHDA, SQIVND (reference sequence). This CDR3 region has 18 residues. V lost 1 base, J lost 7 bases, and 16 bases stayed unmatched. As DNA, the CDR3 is TGTGCCAGTAGTATAGGGGGCCCCGAGGGACAGCGGAGCCAGCCCCAGCATTTT. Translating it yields CASSIGGPEGQRSQPQHF.

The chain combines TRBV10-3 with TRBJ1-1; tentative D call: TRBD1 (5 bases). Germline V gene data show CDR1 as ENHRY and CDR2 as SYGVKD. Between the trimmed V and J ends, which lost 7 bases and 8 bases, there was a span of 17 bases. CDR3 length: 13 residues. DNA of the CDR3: TGTGCCATCATGAGTGGGGGAGGCAGAGAAGCTTTCTTT. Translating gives CAIMSGGGREAFF.

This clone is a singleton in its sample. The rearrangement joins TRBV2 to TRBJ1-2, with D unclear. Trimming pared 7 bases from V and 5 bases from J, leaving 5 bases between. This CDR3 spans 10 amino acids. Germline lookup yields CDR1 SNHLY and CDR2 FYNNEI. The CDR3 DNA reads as TGTGCCAGCATATCTTATGGCTACACCTTC. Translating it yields CASISYGYTF.

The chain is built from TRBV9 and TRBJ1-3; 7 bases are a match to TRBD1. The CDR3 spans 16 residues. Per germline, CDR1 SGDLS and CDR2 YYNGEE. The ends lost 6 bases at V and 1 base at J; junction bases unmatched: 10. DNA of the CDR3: TGTGCCAGCACCCTCGGGGACAGCAATTCTGGAAACACCATATATTTT. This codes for CASTLGDSNSGNTIYF.

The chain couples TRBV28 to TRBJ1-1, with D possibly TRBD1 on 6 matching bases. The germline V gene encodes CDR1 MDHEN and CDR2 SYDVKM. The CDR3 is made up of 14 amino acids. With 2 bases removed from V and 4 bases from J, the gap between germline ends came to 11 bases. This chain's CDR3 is CASSLAGGSTEAFF. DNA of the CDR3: TGTGCCAGCAGTTTAGCGGGGGGCAGCACTGAAGCTTTCTTT.

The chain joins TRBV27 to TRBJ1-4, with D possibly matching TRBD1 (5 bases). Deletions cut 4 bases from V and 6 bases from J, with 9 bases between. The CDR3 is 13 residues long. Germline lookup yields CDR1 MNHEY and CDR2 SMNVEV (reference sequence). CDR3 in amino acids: CASSYRRDEKLFF. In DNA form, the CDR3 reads TGTGCCAGCAGTTACAGGAGGGATGAAAAACTGTTTTTT.

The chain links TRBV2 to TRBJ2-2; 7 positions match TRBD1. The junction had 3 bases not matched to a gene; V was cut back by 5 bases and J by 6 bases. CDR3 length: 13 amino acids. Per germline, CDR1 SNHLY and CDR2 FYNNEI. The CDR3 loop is CASSSTGSGELFF. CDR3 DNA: TGTGCCAGCAGTTCGACAGGGTCCGGGGAGCTGTTTTTT.

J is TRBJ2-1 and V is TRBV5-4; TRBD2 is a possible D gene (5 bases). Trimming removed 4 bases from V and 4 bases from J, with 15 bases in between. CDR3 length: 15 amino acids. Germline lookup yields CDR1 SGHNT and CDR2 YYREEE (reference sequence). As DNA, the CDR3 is TGTGCCAGCAGCCCTACTAGTAATAATTACAATGAGCAGTTCTTC. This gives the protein CASSPTSNNYNEQFF.

CDR3 DNA sequence: TGTGCCAGCTCACAGACGGGGGGCGGCACAGATACGCAGTATTTT. It specifies CASSQTGGGTDTQYF. The chain carries TRBV18 and TRBJ2-3; weak D call: TRBD2 (7 bases). The germline V and J ends were trimmed by 4 bases and 1 base, with 12 bases remaining between them. Per germline, CDR1 KGHSH and CDR2 LQKENI. CDR3 length: 15 residues.

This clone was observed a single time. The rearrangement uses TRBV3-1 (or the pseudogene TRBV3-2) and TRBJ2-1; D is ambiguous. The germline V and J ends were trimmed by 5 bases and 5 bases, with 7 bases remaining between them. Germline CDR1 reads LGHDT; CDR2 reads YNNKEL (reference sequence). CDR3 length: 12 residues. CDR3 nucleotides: TGTGCCAGCAGCTATTTAAACAATGAGCAGTTCTTC. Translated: CASSYLNNEQFF.

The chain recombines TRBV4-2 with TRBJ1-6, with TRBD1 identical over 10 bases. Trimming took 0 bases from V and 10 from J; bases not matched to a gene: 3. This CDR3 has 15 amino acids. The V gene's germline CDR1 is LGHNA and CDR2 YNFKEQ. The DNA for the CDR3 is TGTGCCAGCAGCCAAGACCGGGACAGGGGCTCACCCCTCCACTTT. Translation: CASSQDRDRGSPLHF.

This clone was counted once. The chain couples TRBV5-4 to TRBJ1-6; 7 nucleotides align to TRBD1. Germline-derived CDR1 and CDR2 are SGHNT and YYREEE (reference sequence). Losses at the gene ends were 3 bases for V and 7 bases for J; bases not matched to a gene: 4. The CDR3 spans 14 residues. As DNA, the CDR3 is TGTGCCAGCAGCTCAAGACAGGGAAATTCACCCCTCCACTTT. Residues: CASSSRQGNSPLHF.

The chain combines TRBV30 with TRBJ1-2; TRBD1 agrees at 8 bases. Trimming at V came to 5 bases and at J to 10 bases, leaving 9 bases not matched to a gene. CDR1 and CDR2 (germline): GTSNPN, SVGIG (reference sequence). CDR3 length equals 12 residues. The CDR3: CAWSLTGVLYTF. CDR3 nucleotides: TGTGCCTGGTCCTTGACAGGGGTCCTCTACACCTTC.

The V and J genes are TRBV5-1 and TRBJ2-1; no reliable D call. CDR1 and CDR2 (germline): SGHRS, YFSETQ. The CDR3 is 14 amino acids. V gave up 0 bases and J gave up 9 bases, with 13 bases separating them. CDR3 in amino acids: CASSLAGYGFEQFF. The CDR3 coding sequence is TGCGCCAGCAGCTTGGCCGGGTACGGTTTTGAGCAGTTCTTC.

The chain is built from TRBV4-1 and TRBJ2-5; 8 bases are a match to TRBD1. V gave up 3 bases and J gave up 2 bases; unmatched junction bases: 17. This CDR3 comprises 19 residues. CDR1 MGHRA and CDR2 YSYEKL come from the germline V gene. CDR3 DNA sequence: TGCGCCAGCAGCCAGCCTACAGACACCCTCAGGACAGGGCAAGAGACCCAGTACTTC. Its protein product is CASSQPTDTLRTGQETQYF.

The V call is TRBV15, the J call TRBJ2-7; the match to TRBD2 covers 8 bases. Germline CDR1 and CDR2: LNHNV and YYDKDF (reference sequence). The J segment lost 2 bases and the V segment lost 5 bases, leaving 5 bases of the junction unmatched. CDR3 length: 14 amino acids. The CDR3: CATSYTSGPYEQYF. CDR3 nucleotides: TGTGCCACCAGCTATACTAGCGGACCCTACGAGCAGTACTTC. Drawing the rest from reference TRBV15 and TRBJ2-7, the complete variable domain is DAMVIQNPRYQVTQFGKPVTLSCSQTLNHNVMYWYQQKSSQAPKLLFHYYDKDFNNEADTPDNFQSRRPNTSFCFLDIRSPGLGDTAMYLCATSYTSGPYEQYFGPGTRLTVT.

This CDR3 reads CASSLDRASEAFF. The CDR3 region has the DNA TGCGCCAGCAGCTTGGACAGGGCCTCTGAAGCTTTCTTT. The J gene is TRBJ1-1, the V gene TRBV5-1; D might be TRBD1 (6 bases). Between the trimmed V and J ends, which lost 0 bases and 6 bases, there was a span of 9 bases. CDR1 SGHRS and CDR2 YFSETQ come from the germline V gene. This CDR3 contains 13 residues.

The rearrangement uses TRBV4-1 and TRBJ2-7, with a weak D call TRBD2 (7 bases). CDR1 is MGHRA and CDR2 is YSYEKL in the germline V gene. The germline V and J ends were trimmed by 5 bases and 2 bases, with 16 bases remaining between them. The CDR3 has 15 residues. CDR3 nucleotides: TGCGCCAGCAGCTTTAAAGCGGGACAAACCTACGAGCAGTACTTC. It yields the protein CASSFKAGQTYEQYF.

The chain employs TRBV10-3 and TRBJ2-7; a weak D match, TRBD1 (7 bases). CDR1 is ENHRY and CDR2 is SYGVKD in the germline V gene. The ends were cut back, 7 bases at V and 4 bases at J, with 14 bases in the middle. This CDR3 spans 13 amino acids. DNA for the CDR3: TGTGCCATCATGGCAGGGGGAGGATACGAGCAGTACTTC. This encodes CAIMAGGGYEQYF.

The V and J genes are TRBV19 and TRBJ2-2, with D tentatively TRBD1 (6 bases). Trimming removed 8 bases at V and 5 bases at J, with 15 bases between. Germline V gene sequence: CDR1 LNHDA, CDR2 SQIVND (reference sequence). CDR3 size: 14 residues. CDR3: CASRYRTETGELFF. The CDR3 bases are TGTGCCAGTCGCTACCGGACAGAGACCGGGGAGCTGTTTTTT.

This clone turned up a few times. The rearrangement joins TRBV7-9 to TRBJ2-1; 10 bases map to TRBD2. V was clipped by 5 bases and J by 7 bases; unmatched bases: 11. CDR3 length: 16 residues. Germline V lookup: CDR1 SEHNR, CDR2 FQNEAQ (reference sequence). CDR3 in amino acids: CASSQPEAGGSNEQFF. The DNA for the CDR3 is TGTGCCAGCAGCCAACCCGAAGCGGGAGGGTCGAATGAGCAGTTCTTC. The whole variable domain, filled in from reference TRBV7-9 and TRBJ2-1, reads DTGVSQNPRHKITKRGQNVTFRCDPISEHNRLYWYRQTLGQGPEFLTYFQNEAQLEKSRLLSDRFSAERPKGSFSTLEIQRTEQGDSAMYLCASSQPEAGGSNEQFFGPGTRLTVL.

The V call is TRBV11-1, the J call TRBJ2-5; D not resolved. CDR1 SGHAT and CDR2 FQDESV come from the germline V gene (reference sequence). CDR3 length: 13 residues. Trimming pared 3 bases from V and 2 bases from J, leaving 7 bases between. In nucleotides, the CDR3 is TGTGCCAGCAGCTTCGGGTTACAAGAGACCCAGTACTTC. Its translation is CASSFGLQETQYF.

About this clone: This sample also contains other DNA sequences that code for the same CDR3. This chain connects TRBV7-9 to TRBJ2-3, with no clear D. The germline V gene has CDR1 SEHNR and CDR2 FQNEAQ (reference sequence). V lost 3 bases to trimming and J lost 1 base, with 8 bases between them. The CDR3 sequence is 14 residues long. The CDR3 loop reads CASSLFSGTDTQYF. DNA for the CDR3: TGTGCCAGCAGCTTGTTCTCAGGCACAGATACGCAGTATTTT.

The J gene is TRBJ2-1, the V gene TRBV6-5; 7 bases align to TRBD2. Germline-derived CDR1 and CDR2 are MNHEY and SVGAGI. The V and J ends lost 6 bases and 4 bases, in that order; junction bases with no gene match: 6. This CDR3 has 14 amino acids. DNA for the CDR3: TGTGCCAGCAGGAGGGCGGGAGTTTACAATGAGCAGTTCTTC. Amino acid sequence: CASRRAGVYNEQFF.

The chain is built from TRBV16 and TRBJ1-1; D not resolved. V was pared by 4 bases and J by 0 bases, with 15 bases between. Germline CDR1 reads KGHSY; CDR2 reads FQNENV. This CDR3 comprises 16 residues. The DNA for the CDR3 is TGTGCCAGCAGCCCTCGACGGACGGGGATGAACACTGAAGCTTTCTTT. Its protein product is CASSPRRTGMNTEAFF.

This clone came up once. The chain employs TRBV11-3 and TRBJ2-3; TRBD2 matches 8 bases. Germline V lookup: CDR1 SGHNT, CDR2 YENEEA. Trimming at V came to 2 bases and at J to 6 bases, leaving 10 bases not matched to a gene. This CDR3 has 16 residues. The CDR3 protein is CASSLSAGGPQDTQYF. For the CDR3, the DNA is TGTGCCAGCAGCTTATCGGCGGGGGGCCCCCAGGATACGCAGTATTTT.